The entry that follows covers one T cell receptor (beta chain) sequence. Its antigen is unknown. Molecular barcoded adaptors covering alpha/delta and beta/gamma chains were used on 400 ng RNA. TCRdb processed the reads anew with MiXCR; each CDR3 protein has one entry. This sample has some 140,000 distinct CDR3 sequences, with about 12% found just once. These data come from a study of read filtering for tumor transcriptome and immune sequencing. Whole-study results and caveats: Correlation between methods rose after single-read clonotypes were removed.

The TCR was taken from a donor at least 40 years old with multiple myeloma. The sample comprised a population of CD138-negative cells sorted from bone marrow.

This CDR3 is CASSIASPGTGLGYGYTF. The CDR3 nucleotides are TGTGCCAGTAGTATAGCCTCTCCCGGGACCGGTCTTGGCTATGGCTACACCTTC. This chain joins TRBV19 and TRBJ1-2; possible D gene TRBD1, 5 bases. The CDR3 loop spans 18 amino acids. Trimming removed 1 base from V and 4 bases from J, with 22 bases in between. Per germline, CDR1 LNHDA and CDR2 SQIVND (reference sequence).